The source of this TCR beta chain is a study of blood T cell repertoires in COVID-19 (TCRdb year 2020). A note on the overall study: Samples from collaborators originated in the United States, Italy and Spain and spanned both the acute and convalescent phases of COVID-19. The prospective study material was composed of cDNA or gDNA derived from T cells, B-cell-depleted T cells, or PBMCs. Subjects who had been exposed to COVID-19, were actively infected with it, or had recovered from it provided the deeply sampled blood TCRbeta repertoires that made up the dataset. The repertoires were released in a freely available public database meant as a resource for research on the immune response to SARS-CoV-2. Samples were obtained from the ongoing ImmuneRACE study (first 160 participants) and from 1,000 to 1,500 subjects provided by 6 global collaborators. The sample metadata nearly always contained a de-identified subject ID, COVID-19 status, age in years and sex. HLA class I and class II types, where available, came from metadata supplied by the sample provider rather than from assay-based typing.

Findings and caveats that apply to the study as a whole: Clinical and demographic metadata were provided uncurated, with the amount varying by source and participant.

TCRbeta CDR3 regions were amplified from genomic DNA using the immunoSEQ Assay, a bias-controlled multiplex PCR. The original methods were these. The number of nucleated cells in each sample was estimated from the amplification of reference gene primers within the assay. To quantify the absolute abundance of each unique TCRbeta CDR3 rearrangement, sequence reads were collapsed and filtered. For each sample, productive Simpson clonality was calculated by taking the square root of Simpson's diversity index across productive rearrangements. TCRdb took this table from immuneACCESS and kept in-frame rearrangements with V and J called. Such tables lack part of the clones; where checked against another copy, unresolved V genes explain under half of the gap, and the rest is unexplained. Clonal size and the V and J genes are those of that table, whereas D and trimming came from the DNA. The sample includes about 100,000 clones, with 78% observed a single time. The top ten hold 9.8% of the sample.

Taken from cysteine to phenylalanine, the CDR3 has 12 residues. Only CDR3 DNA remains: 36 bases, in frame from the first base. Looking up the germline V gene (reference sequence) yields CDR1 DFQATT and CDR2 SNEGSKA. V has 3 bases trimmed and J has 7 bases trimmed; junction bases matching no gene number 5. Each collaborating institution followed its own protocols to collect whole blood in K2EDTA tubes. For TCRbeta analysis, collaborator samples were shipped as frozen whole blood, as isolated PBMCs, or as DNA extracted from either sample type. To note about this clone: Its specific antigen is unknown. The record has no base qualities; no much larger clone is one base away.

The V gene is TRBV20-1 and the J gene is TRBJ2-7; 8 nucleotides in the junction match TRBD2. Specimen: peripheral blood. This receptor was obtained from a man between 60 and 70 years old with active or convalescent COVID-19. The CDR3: CSASKREWEQYF. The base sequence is TGCAGTGCTAGTAAGCGGGAGTGGGAGCAGTACTTC.